One and the same sample provided the 28 T cell receptor beta chains below, sequenced in a study of blood T cell repertoires in COVID-19. Method: immunoSEQ multiplex PCR; TCRdb's copy keeps in-frame clones and lacks some. In the table there are roughly 180,000 clones, 65% to 85% of which are singletons. The specimen was PBMCs or T cells enriched from blood (not recorded which). The receptors shown here come from a woman between 35 and 50 years old with acute COVID-19.

In this sample, this clone turned up once. This chain uses TRBV6-4 with TRBJ2-1, with 11 bases that match TRBD2. Germline lookup yields CDR1 MRHNA and CDR2 SNTAGT. The CDR3 runs to 15 residues. Trimming removed 5 bases from V and 5 bases from J; junction bases left unmatched: 5. The CDR3, as DNA: TGTGCCAGCAGTCGTCTAGCGGGAGGTGACAATGAGCAGTTCTTC. This codes for CASSRLAGGDNEQFF.

This chain joins TRBV7-9 and TRBJ2-7; 7 bases agree with TRBD1. The V and J ends lost 0 bases and 2 bases, in that order; junction bases with no gene match: 7. From germline, CDR1 is SEHNR and CDR2 FQNEAQ (reference sequence). There are 16 residues in the CDR3. CDR3 protein: CASSLATGQIAYEQYV. DNA for the CDR3: TGTGCCAGCAGCTTAGCTACGGGACAGATTGCCTACGAGCAGTACGTC.

The genes are TRBV29-1 and TRBJ1-1, with unresolved D. The CDR3 length is 13 residues. The germline CDR1 and CDR2 sequences are SQVTM and ANQGSEA. Trimming pared 7 bases from V and 0 bases from J, leaving 12 bases between. CDR3 amino acids: CSATVELNTEAFF. CDR3 bases: TGCAGCGCAACGGTGGAGCTGAACACTGAAGCTTTCTTT.

The V and J genes are TRBV7-9 and TRBJ2-7; D unresolved. CDR3 length equals 12 residues. Germline CDR1 is SEHNR and CDR2 is FQNEAQ (reference sequence). V lost 5 bases, J lost 2 bases, and 7 bases lay in between. The CDR3 loop reads CASSPLAYEQYV. Written as DNA, the CDR3 is TGTGCCAGCAGCCCCCTAGCCTACGAGCAGTACGTC.

This clone was picked up a small number of times. The V and J genes are TRBV9 and TRBJ1-1; the match to TRBD1 covers 10 bases. Germline CDR1 is SGDLS and CDR2 is YYNGEE. The trim removed 0 bases at V and 4 bases at J, leaving 9 bases unmatched. The CDR3 is 17 amino acids. The CDR3 bases are TGTGCCAGCAGCGTAGGGGCCGGACAGGGGGGGACCACTGAAGCTTTCTTT. The encoded protein is CASSVGAGQGGTTEAFF. The full variable domain, in which reference TRBV9 and TRBJ1-1 provide the parts outside the CDR3, is DSGVTQTPKHLITATGQRVTLRCSPRSGDLSVYWYQQSLDQGLQFLIQYYNGEERAKGNILERFSAQQFPDLHSELNLSSLELGDSALYFCASSVGAGQGGTTEAFFGQGTRLTVV.

This clone was counted a few times. The V gene is TRBV14, the J gene TRBJ2-1; D uncertain. CDR1 SGHDN and CDR2 FVKESK come from the germline V gene. The ends were cut back, 0 bases at V and 1 base at J, with 4 bases in the middle. The CDR3 sequence is 14 residues long. CDR3: CASSQDYSYNEQFF. Here the CDR3 DNA reads TGTGCCAGCAGCCAAGACTATTCCTACAATGAGCAGTTCTTC.

The chain has TRBV29-1 and TRBJ2-3, with TRBD2 identical over 8 bases. Per germline, CDR1 SQVTM and CDR2 ANQGSEA. This CDR3 is built from 14 residues. Germline trimming cut 5 bases from V and 3 bases from J; bases unmatched to any gene: 7. This CDR3 reads CSVKRETGTDTQYF. The CDR3 bases are TGCAGCGTTAAGCGGGAGACGGGAACAGATACGCAGTATTTT.

This sequence joins TRBV7-9 and TRBJ2-1; the D gene is possibly TRBD2 (5 bases). The CDR3 runs 15 residues. V lost 4 bases and J lost 7, with 17 bases in between. Germline CDR1 reads SEHNR; CDR2 reads FQNEAQ (reference sequence). CDR3 in amino acids: CASSSRTPPENEQFF. The CDR3 nucleotides are TGTGCCAGCAGCTCCCGGACTCCGCCGGAGAATGAGCAGTTCTTC.

This chain connects TRBV5-1 to TRBJ1-3; no clear D gene. Trimming shortened V by 1 base and J by 4 bases, and 12 bases separated the two germline ends. Germline CDR1 reads SGHRS; CDR2 reads YFSETQ. The CDR3 consists of 15 residues. CDR3 nucleotides: TGCGCCAGCAGCTTGTGGGGAGGAGGAGGAAACACCATATATTTT. This translates into CASSLWGGGGNTIYF.

The chain links TRBV6-5 to TRBJ2-1, with 8 bases identical to TRBD1. With 7 bases clipped from V and 6 bases from J, the junction kept 8 bases outside the gene matches. The CDR3 has 14 residues. Per the germline V gene, CDR1 is MNHEY and CDR2 is SVGAGI. The CDR3 sequence is CASTGQGVSNEQFF. The CDR3 nucleotides are TGTGCCAGCACCGGACAGGGTGTGAGCAATGAGCAGTTCTTC.

This chain connects TRBV6-1 to TRBJ1-6; TRBD1 might be the D (6 bases). Germline V gene data show CDR1 as MNHNS and CDR2 as SASEGT. The length of the CDR3 is 15 residues. V lost 2 bases and J lost 9, with 14 bases in between. CDR3 nucleotide sequence: TGTGCCAGCAGTGAAACGTGGACAGATGGTTCACCCCTCCACTTT. This sequence encodes CASSETWTDGSPLHF.

The genes are TRBV5-1 and TRBJ2-5, with D possibly TRBD2 on 6 matching bases. The CDR3 is 17 amino acids. CDR1 SGHRS and CDR2 YFSETQ come from the germline V gene. V was trimmed by 4 bases and J by 0 bases, leaving 19 bases between them. The CDR3 loop is CASSAGTSAGYQETQYF. The CDR3 coding sequence is TGCGCCAGCAGCGCCGGGACGAGTGCGGGGTACCAAGAGACCCAGTACTTC.

This sequence joins TRBV7-2 and TRBJ2-2, with D maybe TRBD1 (5 bases). The CDR3 is made up of 16 amino acids. CDR1 and CDR2 from the germline V gene are SGHTA and FQGNSA. The germline V and J ends were trimmed by 3 bases and 1 base, with 12 bases remaining between them. DNA for the CDR3: TGTGCCAGCAGCTTCCAGGGATCCTTGAACACCGGGGAGCTGTTTTTT. Protein: CASSFQGSLNTGELFF.

The chain uses TRBV13 and TRBJ2-3; 7 nucleotides agree with TRBD2. The CDR3 runs to 15 residues. The V gene end was trimmed by 5 bases and the J gene end by 4 bases; junction bases not matched to a gene: 9. The germline CDR1 and CDR2 sequences are PRHDT and FYEKMQ (reference sequence). This chain's CDR3 is CASSLGLGGSDTQYF. For the CDR3, the DNA is TGTGCCAGCAGCCTCGGACTAGGAGGATCAGATACGCAGTATTTT.

The chain couples TRBV28 to TRBJ1-1; 7 bases fit TRBD1. The length of the CDR3 is 16 residues. V trimming: 2 bases; J trimming: 4 bases; junction bases outside the gene matches: 10. Germline assignment: CDR1 MDHEN and CDR2 SYDVKM. The CDR3 here is CASSLRLDDRVTEAFF. The CDR3 region has the DNA TGTGCCAGCAGTTTAAGATTGGATGACAGGGTCACTGAAGCTTTCTTT. The entire variable domain, with the rest obtained from reference TRBV28 and TRBJ1-1, is as follows: DVKVTQSSRYLVKRTGEKVFLECVQDMDHENMFWYRQDPGLGLRLIYFSYDVKMKEKGDIPEGYSVSREKKERFSLILESASTNQTSMYLCASSLRLDDRVTEAFFGQGTRLTVV.

This clone was found once. The V gene is TRBV10-3, the J gene TRBJ2-7; the D gene is possibly TRBD2 (6 bases). The germline gives CDR1 ENHRY, CDR2 SYGVKD. The CDR3 is made up of 14 amino acids. V shed 0 bases and J shed 3 bases, with 9 bases lying between them. The CDR3 nucleotides are TGTGCCATCAGTGAGTCGGCCGGGGGCTACGAGCAGTACTTC. Its translation is CAISESAGGYEQYF.

V usage is TRBV19 and J usage is TRBJ2-5; 12 nucleotides agree with TRBD2. Germline CDR1 reads LNHDA; CDR2 reads SQIVND (reference sequence). J was trimmed by 10 bases and V by 10 bases; bases with no gene match: 16. This CDR3 is built from 15 residues. For the CDR3, the DNA is TGTGCCACCCGGGAGAAACCGGGGACTAGCGGGCGCCAGTACTTC. This codes for CATREKPGTSGRQYF.

With regard to this clone: The DNA is left out, because the CDR3 cannot be placed on it with certainty; the CDR3 is given as TCRdb lists it. This chain connects TRBV2 to TRBJ1-5; TRBD1, the table's D call, was not compared with the DNA. Per germline, CDR1 SNHLY and CDR2 FYNNEI. The CDR3 adds up to 15 amino acids, both ends counted. The CDR3: CASILGQGLGQPQHF.

This chain uses TRBV27 with TRBJ2-1; no clear D gene. The V end lost 5 bases, the J end lost 4 bases, and 12 bases lay between the germline ends. Per germline, CDR1 MNHEY and CDR2 SMNVEV (reference sequence). This CDR3 is built from 14 residues. CDR3 nucleotides: TGTGCCAGCAGTGTCGCGGCGAAGTACAATGAGCAGTTCTTC. Protein: CASSVAAKYNEQFF.

This chain connects TRBV2 to TRBJ2-7, with 10 bases lining up with TRBD2. V gave up 5 bases and J gave up 1 base; unmatched junction bases: 5. This CDR3 is 15 amino acids long. CDR1 and CDR2 from the germline V gene are SNHLY and FYNNEI. The CDR3 reads CASSWPGLASYEQYF. The DNA of the CDR3 is TGTGCCAGCAGTTGGCCGGGACTAGCGTCCTACGAGCAGTACTTC.

The chain carries TRBV6-5 and TRBJ2-7, with D perhaps TRBD1 (5 bases). The CDR3 is 14 amino acids. Germline V gene sequence: CDR1 MNHEY, CDR2 SVGAGI. The V end lost 6 bases, the J end lost 4 bases, and 16 bases lay between the germline ends. In DNA form, the CDR3 reads TGTGCCAGCAGCCCGGACCCAGGGAATTACGAGCAGTACGTC. Translated: CASSPDPGNYEQYV.

This clone was counted once. J is TRBJ2-1 and V is TRBV27; TRBD2 agrees at 10 bases. The CDR3 covers 15 residues. CDR1 is MNHEY and CDR2 is SMNVEV in the germline V gene (reference sequence). V dropped 6 bases and J dropped 5; count of bases not matched to a gene: 7. The CDR3 spells CASRPSGRANNEQFF. DNA of the CDR3: TGTGCCAGCAGACCGAGCGGGAGGGCCAACAATGAGCAGTTCTTC.

The V gene is TRBV20-1, the J gene TRBJ2-1, with TRBD2 matching 9 bases. The length of the CDR3 is 14 residues. With 3 bases clipped from V and 6 bases from J, the junction kept 6 bases outside the gene matches. CDR1 is DFQATT and CDR2 is SNEGSKA in the germline V gene (reference sequence). CDR3 residues: CSASPSSGINEQFF. CDR3 sequence (DNA): TGCAGTGCTAGTCCGTCTAGCGGGATCAATGAGCAGTTCTTC.

The V call is TRBV7-2, the J call TRBJ2-1, with a weak D call TRBD1 (5 bases). The CDR3 runs 15 residues. Germline CDR1 SGHTA, CDR2 FQGNSA. Trimming took off 4 bases at V and 10 bases at J, with 20 bases between the two ends. The CDR3 DNA follows: TGTGCCAGCAGCTCACATGTGTCAATGGGGCTGGAGCAGTTCTTC. Translation gives CASSSHVSMGLEQFF. The full variable domain, with the rest looked up from reference TRBV7-2 and TRBJ2-1, is GAGVSQSPSNKVTEKGKDVELRCDPISGHTALYWYRQSLGQGLEFLIYFQGNSAPDKSGLPSDRFSAERTGGSVSTLTIQRTQQEDSAVYLCASSSHVSMGLEQFFGPGTRLTVL.

This chain links TRBV5-8 with TRBJ2-1; TRBD2 might be the D (6 bases). CDR3 length: 14 residues. Between the trimmed V and J ends, which lost 5 bases and 4 bases, there was a span of 13 bases. Looked up from germline, CDR1 is SGHTS and CDR2 is YDEGEE. CDR3: CASSFRDSYNEQFF. DNA for the CDR3: TGTGCCAGCAGTTTCCGGGACTCTTACAATGAGCAGTTCTTC.

This chain joins TRBV18 and TRBJ1-2; no reliable D call. V lost 2 bases and J lost 2, with 6 bases in between. The CDR3 runs to 13 residues. The germline V gene has CDR1 KGHSH and CDR2 LQKENI. CDR3 in DNA: TGTGCCAGCTCACCAGGCACGAACTATGGCTACACCTTC. This gives the protein CASSPGTNYGYTF.

The chain carries TRBV10-3 and TRBJ2-7, with 7 bases aligning to TRBD1. The CDR3 contains 11 residues. In germline, CDR1 is ENHRY, CDR2 SYGVKD. The J segment lost 6 bases and the V segment lost 8 bases, leaving 4 bases of the junction unmatched. CDR3 protein: CAISTGSEQYF. CDR3 coding DNA: TGTGCCATCTCGACAGGGAGCGAGCAGTACTTC.

J is TRBJ2-7 and V is TRBV15; D is unclear. The germline gives CDR1 LNHNV, CDR2 YYDKDF (reference sequence). Trimming left V 0 bases short and J 0 bases short, with 9 bases between. The length of the CDR3 is 15 residues. CDR3 DNA: TGTGCCACCAGCAGAGATATAGAGAGCTCCTACGAGCAGTACTTC. Translated, it gives CATSRDIESSYEQYF.